This passage covers 9 T cell receptor beta chains from one sample sequenced in a study of beta chain features in type 1 diabetes. Every bit of the isolated RNA underwent reverse transcription, so sequencing read expressed TCRB transcripts. Clones were read by immunoSEQ multiplex PCR, and TCRdb kept only the in-frame ones, dropping some. The table has 360,000 or so clones, roughly a fifth seen once. Sequenced sample: naive CD4+ T cells from blood. Receptors were obtained from a woman aged 18-29 years in good health.

The CDR3 DNA reads TGTGCCAGCTCTAGGAGGACCGGGGAGCTGTTTTTT. Its translation: CASSRRTGELFF. The chain uses TRBV18 and TRBJ2-2; D is possibly TRBD2 (5 bases). Germline values: CDR1 KGHSH, CDR2 LQKENI. CDR3 length equals 12 residues. The V and J ends lost 6 bases and 5 bases respectively, with 7 bases between them.

V usage is TRBV5-1 and J usage is TRBJ2-7; the match to TRBD2 covers 9 bases. In germline, CDR1 is SGHRS, CDR2 YFSETQ. This CDR3 has 14 amino acids. V lost 2 bases to trimming and J lost 3 bases; unmatched junction nucleotides: 3. The CDR3 sequence: CASSLGTSSYEQYF. The CDR3 region has the DNA TGCGCCAGCAGCTTAGGGACTAGCAGCTACGAGCAGTACTTC.

This clone was recorded a few times. This rearrangement joins TRBV5-4 to TRBJ2-5, with 7 bases matching TRBD2. CDR1 SGHNT and CDR2 YYREEE come from the germline V gene (reference sequence). The CDR3 is 14 amino acids. The V and J ends lost 4 bases and 5 bases, in that order; junction bases with no gene match: 8. DNA for the CDR3: TGTGCCAGCAGCCAACTAGCGTCGGGGGAGACCCAGTACTTC. Its protein is CASSQLASGETQYF.

This clone was seen more than once but under ten times. The CDR3 coding sequence is TGTGCCAGCAGTGAGGGGGGAAACTACAATGAGCAGTTCTTC. As protein: CASSEGGNYNEQFF. The chain uses TRBV6-1 and TRBJ2-1; D might be TRBD2 (6 bases). V lost 3 bases and J lost 3, with 9 bases in between. The CDR3 loop spans 14 amino acids. The germline gives CDR1 MNHNS, CDR2 SASEGT.

This clone was observed a handful of times. Here the CDR3 reads CASSQERVGEQYF. The CDR3 DNA reads TGCGCCAGCAGCCAAGAGAGGGTGGGCGAGCAGTACTTC. The chain carries TRBV4-1 and TRBJ2-7; weak D call: TRBD2 (5 bases). CDR3 length equals 13 residues. The V end lost 0 bases, the J end lost 6 bases, and 9 bases lay between the germline ends. Germline V gene sequence: CDR1 MGHRA, CDR2 YSYEKL.

The genes are TRBV5-4 and TRBJ2-6; D is unclear. CDR3 size: 16 residues. Germline CDR1 and CDR2: SGHNT and YYREEE (reference sequence). Trimming left V 5 bases short and J 0 bases short, with 12 bases between. The CDR3 DNA reads as TGTGCCAGCAGTTTGACAAGATACTCTGGGGCCAACGTCCTGACTTTC. Its protein product is CASSLTRYSGANVLTF.

The sample holds a few counts of this clone. The chain uses TRBV30 and TRBJ1-5; no firm D call. Germline V lookup: CDR1 GTSNPN, CDR2 SVGIG (reference sequence). There are 12 residues in the CDR3. Trimming pared 5 bases from V and 9 bases from J, leaving 14 bases between. In nucleotides, the CDR3 is TGTGCCTGGTCAGAGGGAGAGGGGCCCCAGCATTTT. It translates to CAWSEGEGPQHF.

This clone was picked up a small number of times. The chain recombines TRBV5-1 with TRBJ2-5, with D maybe TRBD1 (6 bases). V was trimmed by 4 bases and J by 2 bases, leaving 12 bases between them. This CDR3 is 14 amino acids long. The germline V gene encodes CDR1 SGHRS and CDR2 YFSETQ. The CDR3 region is CASSGGQWQETQYF. The CDR3 DNA is TGCGCCAGCAGCGGAGGACAGTGGCAAGAGACCCAGTACTTC.

This clone was seen a few times. The sample holds other DNA sequences that translate to the same CDR3. This CDR3 is CASSREGNYGYTF. CDR3 bases: TGTGCCAGCTCAAGGGAGGGGAACTATGGCTACACCTTC. This chain connects TRBV18 to TRBJ1-2; a possible D gene is TRBD1 (5 bases). The CDR3 contains 13 residues. V shed 5 bases and J shed 2 bases, with 9 bases lying between them. Germline CDR1 is KGHSH and CDR2 is LQKENI.